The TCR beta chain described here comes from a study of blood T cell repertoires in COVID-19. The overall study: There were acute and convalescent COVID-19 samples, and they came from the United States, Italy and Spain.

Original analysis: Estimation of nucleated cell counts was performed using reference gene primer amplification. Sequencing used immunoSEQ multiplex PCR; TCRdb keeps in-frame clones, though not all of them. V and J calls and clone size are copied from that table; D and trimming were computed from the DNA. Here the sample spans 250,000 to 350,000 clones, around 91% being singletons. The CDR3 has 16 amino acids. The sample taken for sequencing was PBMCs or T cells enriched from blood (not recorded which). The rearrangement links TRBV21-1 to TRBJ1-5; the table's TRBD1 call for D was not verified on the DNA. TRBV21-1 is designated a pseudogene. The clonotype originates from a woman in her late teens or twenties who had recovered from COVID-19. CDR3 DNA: TGTGCCTGCGGGGACAGGGGCGATTTCGGCAATCAGCCCCAGCATTTT. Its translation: CACGDRGDFGNQPQHF.